The 32 T cell receptor beta chains below were found in one sample sequenced in a study of yellow fever vaccine responses in identical twins. TCRdb reanalysed the RT-PCR reads using MiXCR and keeps one entry per CDR3 protein. The sample contains 13,000 or so distinct CDR3 sequences, 84% of which appear only once. Sequenced material: T cells from blood (PBMCs), unsorted or a sorted subset (not recorded which), taken before or after yellow fever vaccination (not recorded which). The receptors stem from a woman in her late teens or twenties who received the yellow fever vaccine.

The CDR3 DNA sequence: TGCAGCGGACGGACAGGGGGGCAAGATACGCAGTATTTT. It encodes CSGRTGGQDTQYF. The rearrangement uses TRBV29-1 and TRBJ2-3, with 10 bases lining up with TRBD1. J was trimmed by 5 bases and V by 7 bases; bases with no gene match: 6. Germline CDR1 and CDR2: SQVTM and ANQGSEA. The CDR3 loop spans 13 amino acids.

This sequence joins TRBV9 and TRBJ2-5, with D uncertain. This CDR3 is built from 12 residues. Germline V gene lookup returns CDR1 SGDLS and CDR2 YYNGEE. V was pared by 3 bases and J by 2 bases, with 5 bases between. The CDR3 region is CASSGNQETQYF. CDR3 bases: TGTGCCAGCAGCGGCAATCAAGAGACCCAGTACTTC.

This clonotype was seen a few times. The V and J genes are TRBV2 and TRBJ1-5; D possibly corresponds to TRBD1 (5 bases). CDR3 length: 15 amino acids. The V gene lost 2 bases and the J gene lost 2 bases, with 10 bases spanning the gap. CDR1 and CDR2 from the germline V gene are SNHLY and FYNNEI. This CDR3 is CASSEKGSGNQPQHF. CDR3 DNA sequence: TGTGCCAGCAGTGAAAAGGGGAGTGGCAATCAGCCCCAGCATTTT.

This clonotype was detected once. V gene TRBV5-6 combines with J gene TRBJ2-3; the D gene is possibly TRBD1 (6 bases). The germline V gene encodes CDR1 SGHDT and CDR2 YYEEEE. The length of the CDR3 is 12 residues. V was trimmed by 0 bases and J by 9 bases, leaving 8 bases between them. The chain's CDR3 is CASSLGTGTQYF. CDR3 sequence (DNA): TGTGCCAGCAGCTTGGGAACAGGGACGCAGTATTTT.

The chain carries TRBV23-1 and TRBJ2-7, with 9 nucleotides matching TRBD2. TRBV23-1 is recorded as an ORF, its role being uncertain. The length of the CDR3 is 17 residues. V lost 4 bases and J lost 2; bases outside the gene matches: 12. CDR3 DNA sequence: TGCGCCAGCAGTCCCAGGGTGGGGCGGGAGGGAGCCTACGAGCAGTACTTC. Its translation is CASSPRVGREGAYEQYF.

The rearrangement links TRBV24-1 to TRBJ1-5; D is undetermined. Germline V lookup: CDR1 KGHDR, CDR2 SFDVKD. The CDR3 has 12 residues. V lost 4 bases and J lost 4, with 4 bases in between. The CDR3 nucleotides read TGTGCCACCAGTGAGGGGAATCAGCCCCAGCATTTT. Encoded protein: CATSEGNQPQHF.

The rearrangement links TRBV7-9 to TRBJ2-1; possible D gene TRBD2, 6 bases. Trimming removed 6 bases at V and 7 bases at J, with 19 bases between. The germline CDR1 and CDR2 sequences are SEHNR and FQNEAQ (reference sequence). This CDR3 is built from 15 residues. CDR3 DNA: TGTGCCAGCAGGGACCGCGGGACCCTAAGGAATGAGCAGTTCTTC. This codes for CASRDRGTLRNEQFF.

V is TRBV12-3 or TRBV12-4 and J is TRBJ2-1; unclear D gene. This CDR3 comprises 12 residues. Between the trimmed V and J ends, which lost 7 bases and 8 bases, there was a span of 12 bases. The CDR3 loop is CASTSRRDEQFF. DNA of the CDR3: TGTGCCAGCACCTCCAGAAGGGATGAGCAGTTCTTC.

The chain links TRBV5-1 to TRBJ2-5, with 7 bases that match TRBD1. V lost 4 bases, J lost 0 bases, and 9 bases stayed unmatched. Germline V CDR1 and CDR2: SGHRS, YFSETQ. This CDR3 is built from 16 residues. In DNA form, the CDR3 reads TGCGCCAGCAGCACCGGGACAGCGCTCTACCAAGAGACCCAGTACTTC. It specifies CASSTGTALYQETQYF.

V is TRBV15 and J is TRBJ2-1; D unresolved. V lost 0 bases to trimming and J lost 6 bases, with 9 bases between them. This CDR3 spans 14 amino acids. The germline V gene encodes CDR1 LNHNV and CDR2 YYDKDF (reference sequence). CDR3 loop: CATSRDPNSNEQFF. DNA for the CDR3: TGTGCCACCAGCAGAGATCCGAATAGCAATGAGCAGTTCTTC.

This sequence joins TRBV29-1 and TRBJ1-1, with a weak D call TRBD1 (6 bases). The V gene's germline CDR1 is SQVTM and CDR2 ANQGSEA. This CDR3 is built from 13 residues. V was cut by 5 bases and J by 4 bases, with 14 bases left in between. Here the CDR3 DNA reads TGCAGCGTTTCCCCGTCAGGGGTCACTGAAGCTTTCTTT. Protein: CSVSPSGVTEAFF.

V is TRBV10-1 and J is TRBJ1-1, with D hard to call. V shed 5 bases and J shed 1 base, with 17 bases lying between them. This CDR3 has 16 residues. Germline values: CDR1 WNHNN, CDR2 SYGVQD (reference sequence). CDR3: CASSRPAVEGNTEAFF. In nucleotides, the CDR3 is TGCGCCAGCAGTCGACCCGCCGTCGAGGGGAACACTGAAGCTTTCTTT.

J is TRBJ1-6 and V is TRBV12-3 or TRBV12-4; D remains unclear. CDR3 length equals 13 residues. V was clipped by 2 bases and J by 9 bases, with 8 bases between them. The CDR3 DNA follows: TGTGCCAGCAGTTTACTACTGGGTTCACCCCTCCACTTT. It is translated as CASSLLLGSPLHF.

The gene calls are TRBV9 and TRBJ2-5; no clear D gene. Trimming removed 0 bases at V and 5 bases at J, with 11 bases between. Per germline, CDR1 SGDLS and CDR2 YYNGEE. The CDR3 extends over 14 amino acids. This CDR3 is CASSVEGMMETQYF. CDR3 sequence (DNA): TGTGCCAGCAGCGTAGAAGGTATGATGGAGACCCAGTACTTC.

Points on this clonotype: Relative to the germline gene, one junction end is altered; a read error may explain this. The rearrangement uses TRBV18 and TRBJ2-7; no definite D call. The CDR3 length is 13 residues. The V gene's germline CDR1 is KGHSH and CDR2 LQKENI. For the CDR3, the DNA is TGTGCCAGCTCAGAAGACCAGACCTACGAGCAGGACTTC. Translation gives CASSEDQTYEQDF.

The V and J genes are TRBV7-2 and TRBJ2-5, with 7 nucleotides matching TRBD1. Per the germline V gene, CDR1 is SGHTA and CDR2 is FQGNSA. This CDR3 has 15 residues. J lost 1 base, V lost 4 bases, and 6 bases had no gene match. The CDR3 sequence is CASSWGTAFQETQYF. The CDR3 DNA follows: TGTGCCAGCAGCTGGGGGACAGCATTCCAAGAGACCCAGTACTTC.

This chain uses TRBV11-1 with TRBJ1-6; D is undetermined. From germline, CDR1 is SGHAT and CDR2 FQDESV (reference sequence). CDR3 length: 16 amino acids. The V end was cut by 6 bases, the J end by 0 bases, with 12 bases between. The CDR3 region has the DNA TGTGCCAGCAGTACACCCGGGGACTCCTATAATTCACCCCTCCACTTT. It specifies CASSTPGDSYNSPLHF.

V usage is TRBV11-3 and J usage is TRBJ2-2, with 8 positions matching TRBD1. The junction had 5 bases not matched to a gene; V was cut back by 2 bases and J by 0 bases. CDR3 size: 17 residues. Germline V lookup: CDR1 SGHNT, CDR2 YENEEA. The CDR3: CASSLRQGAANTGELFF. DNA of the CDR3: TGTGCCAGCAGCTTACGGCAGGGGGCGGCGAACACCGGGGAGCTGTTTTTT.

The J gene is TRBJ2-2, the V gene TRBV5-6; D is uncertain. The V gene's germline CDR1 is SGHDT and CDR2 YYEEEE. The CDR3 is made up of 16 amino acids. Deletions cut 1 base from V and 1 base from J, with 11 bases between. The CDR3 loop is CASSLRQLLNTGELFF. The CDR3 DNA is TGTGCCAGCAGCTTGCGCCAGCTGCTGAACACCGGGGAGCTGTTTTTT.

This chain uses TRBV5-5 with TRBJ2-1; possibly TRBD1 for D (8 bases). The CDR3 totals 15 residues. Trimming took 3 bases from V and 2 from J, leaving 12 bases between them. In germline, CDR1 is SGHKS, CDR2 YYEKEE (reference sequence). CDR3 amino acids: CASSYTGGAYNEQFF. In DNA form, the CDR3 reads TGTGCCAGCAGCTACACAGGGGGGGCCTACAATGAGCAGTTCTTC.

This chain links TRBV25-1 with TRBJ2-7, with 9 bases that match TRBD2. CDR3 length: 14 residues. The ends lost 4 bases at V and 0 bases at J; junction bases unmatched: 1. The V gene's germline CDR1 is MGHDK and CDR2 SYGVNS. CDR3 sequence (DNA): TGTGCCAGCAGTGGTAGCGGGAGCTCCTACGAGCAGTACTTC. This codes for CASSGSGSSYEQYF.

This clonotype has only one observation. This chain links TRBV20-1 with TRBJ2-1; tentatively, D is TRBD2 (6 bases). This CDR3 comprises 14 residues. CDR1 and CDR2 from the germline V gene are DFQATT and SNEGSKA (reference sequence). The V and J ends lost 5 bases and 3 bases respectively, with 14 bases between them. CDR3 sequence reads: CSAFSGGRYNEQFF. Written as DNA, the CDR3 is TGCAGTGCTTTTAGCGGAGGGCGCTACAATGAGCAGTTCTTC.

The rearrangement links TRBV19 to TRBJ2-3, with D hard to call. Germline CDR1 is LNHDA and CDR2 is SQIVND (reference sequence). The V gene lost 6 bases and the J gene lost 1 base, with 8 bases spanning the gap. The CDR3 spans 13 residues. In DNA, the CDR3 is TGTGCCAGTAGGTCACTTGGCACAGATACGCAGTATTTT. As protein: CASRSLGTDTQYF.

The chain combines TRBV6-2 or TRBV6-3 with TRBJ2-1, with D perhaps matching TRBD2 (5 bases). The CDR3 loop spans 14 amino acids. Trimming took 8 bases from V and 4 from J, leaving 15 bases between them. Germline CDR1 is MNHEY and CDR2 is SVGEGT. CDR3 coding DNA: TGTGCCAGCGCCTCTGGGGAGAGATACAATGAGCAGTTCTTC. Translating it yields CASASGERYNEQFF.

The gene calls are TRBV18 and TRBJ2-5; TRBD2 might be the D (6 bases). CDR3 length: 14 amino acids. CDR1 is KGHSH, CDR2 LQKENI, per germline. With 3 bases removed from V and 4 bases from J, the gap between germline ends came to 12 bases. The CDR3 sequence is CASSPRRAGETQYF. The CDR3 DNA reads as TGTGCCAGCTCACCCCGGCGAGCGGGAGAGACCCAGTACTTC.

The rearrangement joins TRBV11-2 to TRBJ2-3, with D possibly called TRBD1 or TRBD2 (5 bases each). Germline V CDR1 and CDR2: SGHAT, FQNNGV. CDR3 length equals 13 residues. V shed 5 bases and J shed 5 bases, with 11 bases lying between them. DNA for the CDR3: TGTGCCAGCAGCCTGACTGGGGGAGATACGCAGTATTTT. Translation: CASSLTGGDTQYF.

This clonotype has a handful of counts. This chain uses TRBV10-3 with TRBJ2-7; 14 bases are a match to TRBD2. Germline V gives CDR1 ENHRY, CDR2 SYGVKD. V shed 0 bases and J 5 bases; nucleotides not matched to a gene: 6. The CDR3 loop spans 17 amino acids. The CDR3 is CAISESMGLAGVHEQYF. CDR3 in DNA: TGTGCCATCAGTGAGTCGATGGGACTAGCGGGAGTCCACGAGCAGTACTTC.

This clonotype was observed a handful of times. The J gene is TRBJ1-6, the V gene TRBV10-3; tentative D call: TRBD1 (5 bases). CDR3 length equals 13 residues. Germline V gene sequence: CDR1 ENHRY, CDR2 SYGVKD. V lost 4 bases, J lost 6 bases, and 7 bases lay in between. CDR3 residues: CAISADSNSPLHF. The CDR3 DNA reads TGTGCCATCAGTGCCGACAGTAATTCACCCCTCCACTTT.

The chain is built from TRBV29-1 and TRBJ2-1; D may be TRBD2 (5 bases). Trimming took 7 bases from V and 9 from J, leaving 10 bases between them. The CDR3 spans 10 residues. Looked up from germline, CDR1 is SQVTM and CDR2 is ANQGSEA. For the CDR3, the DNA is TGCAGCGCCGTCGAGGGTGAGCAGTTCTTC. Translation: CSAVEGEQFF.

The chain employs TRBV11-3 and TRBJ1-4, with TRBD1 identical over 7 bases. The trim removed 5 bases at V and 4 bases at J, leaving 7 bases unmatched. Germline V gene lookup returns CDR1 SGHNT and CDR2 YENEEA. The CDR3 is 15 amino acids. CDR3 nucleotides: TGTGCCAGCAGCCCGACGGGACAGAATAATGAAAAACTGTTTTTT. Protein: CASSPTGQNNEKLFF.

The chain combines TRBV2 with TRBJ2-1; unclear D gene. Per germline, CDR1 SNHLY and CDR2 FYNNEI. CDR3 length equals 13 residues. V lost 4 bases and J lost 4, with 8 bases in between. CDR3 nucleotides: TGTGCCAGCAGTGTAGGACGTTACAATGAGCAGTTCTTC. This sequence encodes CASSVGRYNEQFF.

The V call is TRBV4-2, the J call TRBJ2-7; D uncertain. The CDR3 has 14 amino acids. CDR1 is LGHNA, CDR2 YNFKEQ, per germline. V lost 4 bases to trimming and J lost 2 bases, with 12 bases between them. The CDR3 nucleotides read TGTGCCAGCAGCCCCGAGGTGGAAACCTACGAGCAGTACTTC. Translating gives CASSPEVETYEQYF.